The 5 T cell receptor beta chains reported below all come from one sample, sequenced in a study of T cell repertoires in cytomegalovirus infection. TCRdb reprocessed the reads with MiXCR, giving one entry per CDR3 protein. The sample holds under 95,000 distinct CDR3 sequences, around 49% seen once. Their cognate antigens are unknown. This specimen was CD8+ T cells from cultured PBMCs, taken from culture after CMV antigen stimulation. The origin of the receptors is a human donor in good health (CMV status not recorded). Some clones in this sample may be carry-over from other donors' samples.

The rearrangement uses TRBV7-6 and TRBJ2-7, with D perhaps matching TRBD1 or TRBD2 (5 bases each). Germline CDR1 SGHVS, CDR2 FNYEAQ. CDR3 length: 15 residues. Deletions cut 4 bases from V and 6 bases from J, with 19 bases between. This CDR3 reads CASSSLAGTIREQYF. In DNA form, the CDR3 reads TGTGCCAGCAGCTCTCTGGCAGGGACCATCCGCGAGCAGTACTTC.

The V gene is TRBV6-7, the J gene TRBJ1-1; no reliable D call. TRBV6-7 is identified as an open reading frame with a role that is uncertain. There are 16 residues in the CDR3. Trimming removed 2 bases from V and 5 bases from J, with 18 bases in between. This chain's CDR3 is CASSYKDRTPRTEAFF. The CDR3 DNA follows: TGTGCCAGCAGTTACAAAGATCGGACTCCCCGAACTGAAGCTTTCTTT.

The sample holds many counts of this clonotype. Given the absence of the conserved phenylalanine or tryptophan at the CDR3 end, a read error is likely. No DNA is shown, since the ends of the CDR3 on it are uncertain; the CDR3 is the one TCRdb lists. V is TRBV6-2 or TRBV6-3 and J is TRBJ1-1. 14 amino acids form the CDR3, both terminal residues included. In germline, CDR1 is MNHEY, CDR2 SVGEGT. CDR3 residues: CASSSPEPNTDDFL.

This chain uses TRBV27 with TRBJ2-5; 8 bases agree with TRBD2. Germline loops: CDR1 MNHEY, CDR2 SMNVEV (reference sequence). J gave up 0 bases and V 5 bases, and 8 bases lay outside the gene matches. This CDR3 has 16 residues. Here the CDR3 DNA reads TGTGCCAGCAGTCCCCCCCAGCGGGGGAACCAAGAGACCCAGTACTTC. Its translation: CASSPPQRGNQETQYF.

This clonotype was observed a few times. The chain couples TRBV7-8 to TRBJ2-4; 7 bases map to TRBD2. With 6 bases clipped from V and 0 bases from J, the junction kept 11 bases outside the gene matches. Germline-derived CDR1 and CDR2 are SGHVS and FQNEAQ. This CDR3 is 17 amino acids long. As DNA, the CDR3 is TGTGCCAGCAGTTTATCCGGGACTACACTAGCCAAAAACATTCAGTACTTC. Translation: CASSLSGTTLAKNIQYF.